This T cell receptor beta chain is from a study of CD8 T cells in Susac syndrome. Study conclusions and caveats: As the study acknowledged, the number of individuals in its TCR sequencing and HLA analysis was relatively small.

After removal of 5 bases from V and 4 bases from J, the junction contained 8 bases not matched to a gene. Germline CDR1 and CDR2: MNHEY and SVGAGI. CDR3 length equals 15 residues. CD8+ and CD4+ T cells from blood underwent TCR beta sequencing. The CD8+ and CD4+ T cells were isolated magnetically using a negative isolation approach, whereas the TEMRA cells were enriched by FACS. Random hexamers were used to reverse transcribe the RNA input (about 0.45 to 1 ug). TCR beta CDR3 was amplified by immunoSEQ multiplex PCR. This amplification extended across 54 Vbeta and 13 Jbeta segments. In TCRdb, the immunoSEQ multiplex PCR reads were re-called with MiXCR into one record per CDR3 protein. The sample gives a few hundred thousand distinct CDR3 sequences, 95% of which show up once; less than 0.095% is in the top ten. Worth noting for this clonotype: Antigen: not known.

J is TRBJ2-7 and V is TRBV6-5, with 10 nucleotides matching TRBD1. Sequencing used CD4+ T cells from PBMCs. The TCR sequence derives from a human donor with multiple sclerosis. The DNA of the CDR3 is TGTGCCAGCAGTCGGACCGGGACAGGGGTTTACGAGCAGTACTTC. As protein: CASSRTGTGVYEQYF.